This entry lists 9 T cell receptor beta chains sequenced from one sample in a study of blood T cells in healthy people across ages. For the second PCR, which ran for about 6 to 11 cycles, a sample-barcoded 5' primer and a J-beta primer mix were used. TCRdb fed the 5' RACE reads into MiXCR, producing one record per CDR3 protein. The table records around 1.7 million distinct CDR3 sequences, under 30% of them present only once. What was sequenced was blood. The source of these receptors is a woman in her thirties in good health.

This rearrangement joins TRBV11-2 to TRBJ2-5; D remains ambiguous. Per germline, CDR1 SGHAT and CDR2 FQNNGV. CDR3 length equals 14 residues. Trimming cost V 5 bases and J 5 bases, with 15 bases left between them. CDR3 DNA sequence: TGTGCCAGCAGCCCGTCACGGCGTCGGGAGACCCAGTACTTC. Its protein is CASSPSRRRETQYF.

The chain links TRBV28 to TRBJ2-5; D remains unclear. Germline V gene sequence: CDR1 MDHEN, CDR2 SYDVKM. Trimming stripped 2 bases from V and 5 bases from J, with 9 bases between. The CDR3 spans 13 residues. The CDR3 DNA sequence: TGTGCCAGCAGTTTACGATATCCGGAGACCCAGTACTTC. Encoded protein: CASSLRYPETQYF.

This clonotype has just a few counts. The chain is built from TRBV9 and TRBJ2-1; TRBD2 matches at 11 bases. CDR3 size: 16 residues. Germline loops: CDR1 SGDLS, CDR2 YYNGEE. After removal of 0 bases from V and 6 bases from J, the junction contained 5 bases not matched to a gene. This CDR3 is CASSVGVSGRANEQFF. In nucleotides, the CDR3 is TGTGCCAGCAGCGTAGGTGTTAGCGGGAGGGCCAATGAGCAGTTCTTC.

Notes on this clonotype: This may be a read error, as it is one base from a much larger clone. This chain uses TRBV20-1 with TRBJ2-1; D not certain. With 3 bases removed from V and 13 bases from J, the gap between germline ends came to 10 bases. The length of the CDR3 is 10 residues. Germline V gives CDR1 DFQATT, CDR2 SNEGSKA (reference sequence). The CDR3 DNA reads TGCAGTGCTAGTGGAGACTCTCAGTTCTTC. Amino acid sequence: CSASGDSQFF.

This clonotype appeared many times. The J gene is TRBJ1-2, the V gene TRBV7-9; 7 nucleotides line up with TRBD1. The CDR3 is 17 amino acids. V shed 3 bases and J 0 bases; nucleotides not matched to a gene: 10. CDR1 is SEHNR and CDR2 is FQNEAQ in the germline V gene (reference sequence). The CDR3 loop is CASSFRQTGLTNYGYTF. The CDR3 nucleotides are TGTGCCAGCAGCTTTCGGCAGACAGGGTTGACTAACTATGGCTACACCTTC.

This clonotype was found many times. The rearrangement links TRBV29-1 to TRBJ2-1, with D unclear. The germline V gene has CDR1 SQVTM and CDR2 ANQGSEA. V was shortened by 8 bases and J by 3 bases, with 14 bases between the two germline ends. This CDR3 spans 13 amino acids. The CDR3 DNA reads TGCAGCCCCCTCCTGCGTAACTACAATGAGCAGTTCTTC. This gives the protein CSPLLRNYNEQFF.

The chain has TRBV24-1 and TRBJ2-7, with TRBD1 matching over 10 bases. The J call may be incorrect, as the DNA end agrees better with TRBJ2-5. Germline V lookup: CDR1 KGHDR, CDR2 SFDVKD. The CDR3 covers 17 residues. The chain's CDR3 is CATSDSWDRGSQETQYF. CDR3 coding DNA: TGTGCCACCAGTGATTCCTGGGACAGGGGAAGCCAAGAGACCCAGTACTTC.

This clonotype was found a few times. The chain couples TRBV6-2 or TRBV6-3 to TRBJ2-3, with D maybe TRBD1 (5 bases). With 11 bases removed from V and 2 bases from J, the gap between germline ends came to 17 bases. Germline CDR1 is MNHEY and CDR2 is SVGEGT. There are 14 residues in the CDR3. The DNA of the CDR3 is TGTGCCGTACTGGGGCGGCGAGACACAGATACGCAGTATTTT. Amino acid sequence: CAVLGRRDTDTQYF.

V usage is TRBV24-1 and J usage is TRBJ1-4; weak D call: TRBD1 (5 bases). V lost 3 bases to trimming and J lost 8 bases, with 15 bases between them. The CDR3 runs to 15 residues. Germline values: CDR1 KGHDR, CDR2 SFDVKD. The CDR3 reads CATSDTRRGAEKLFF. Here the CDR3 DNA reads TGTGCCACCAGTGATACCCGGAGAGGGGCCGAAAAACTGTTTTTT.